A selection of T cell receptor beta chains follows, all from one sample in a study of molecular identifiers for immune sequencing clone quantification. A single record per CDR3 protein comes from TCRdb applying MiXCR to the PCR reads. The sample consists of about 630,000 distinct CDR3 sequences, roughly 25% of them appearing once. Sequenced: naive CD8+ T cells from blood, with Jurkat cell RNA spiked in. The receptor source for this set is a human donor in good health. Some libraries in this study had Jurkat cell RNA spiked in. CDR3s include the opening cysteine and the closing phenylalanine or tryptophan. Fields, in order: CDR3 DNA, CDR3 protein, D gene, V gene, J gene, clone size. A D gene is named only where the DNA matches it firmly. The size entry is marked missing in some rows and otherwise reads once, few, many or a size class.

TGTGCCAGCAGCCCACGGTCAAGCGGGAATACTCATGAGCAGTTCTTC	CASSPRSSGNTHEQFF	TRBD2	TRBV11-3	TRBJ2-1	NA
TGCGCCAGCAGCTCGGAGACAGGGTTTACAGATACGCAGTATTTT	CASSSETGFTDTQYF	TRBD1	TRBV5-1	TRBJ2-3	many
TGTGCCAGCAGTTACTCTACGGCCCTGTTGCGGGAGGGGAGCCACGAGCAGTACTTC	CASSYSTALLREGSHEQYF	TRBD2	TRBV6-2/TRBV6-3	TRBJ2-7	NA
TGCAGCGTTGTCAGGGGGAACTCCTACGAGCAGTACTTC	CSVVRGNSYEQYF	TRBD1	TRBV29-1	TRBJ2-7	NA
TGTGCCAGCAGCCCATCGGGGGCTGTAGATACGCAGTATTTT	CASSPSGAVDTQYF	NA	TRBV7-2	TRBJ2-3	many
TGCGCCCGCAGCCAAGATGAAGGACTTGGCGGGGAGCTGTTTTTT	CARSQDEGLGGELFF	NA	TRBV4-3	TRBJ2-2	NA
TGTGCCAGTAGTATGTATGGCGTGGACAGAACTAATGAAAAACTGTTTTTT	CASSMYGVDRTNEKLFF	NA	TRBV19	TRBJ1-4	many
TGCAGTGCTAGAGACCTGGACAGGCCGAGGGGGTACCAAGAGACCCAGTACTTC	CSARDLDRPRGYQETQYF	TRBD1	TRBV20-1	TRBJ2-5	NA
TGCGCCAGCCCTGGCGGGAGCAGCACAGATACGCAGTATTTT	CASPGGSSTDTQYF	TRBD2	TRBV4-3	TRBJ2-3	NA
TGCAGTGCTAGGGGGGGGACTAGCGGGATCCGAGAGCAGTACTTC	CSARGGTSGIREQYF	TRBD2	TRBV20-1	TRBJ2-7	many
TGCAGTGCTAGAGATGATAGTTCTACCTACGAGCAGTACTTC	CSARDDSSTYEQYF	NA	TRBV20-1	TRBJ2-7	many
TGTGCCAGCAGCCTGGGACTAGCGGGAGGGGCCTACGAGCAGTACTTC	CASSLGLAGGAYEQYF	TRBD2	TRBV3-1	TRBJ2-7	few
TGCGCCAGCAGCTATGGGACAGGGGGCATGTCAGATACGCAGTATTTT	CASSYGTGGMSDTQYF	TRBD1	TRBV5-1	TRBJ2-3	few
TGCGCCAGCAGCCCCCCAGGGGCGCTGAGCGACGAGCAGTACTTC	CASSPPGALSDEQYF	NA	TRBV4-1	TRBJ2-7	NA
TGTGCCAGCAGTTCAACTCTAGCGGGAATGGAGCCCCAGTACTTC	CASSSTLAGMEPQYF	TRBD2	TRBV28	TRBJ2-5	NA
TGTGCGAGCAGTTTTACGGGATTGTCATCCTACGCGCAGTCCTTC	CASSFTGLSSYAQSF	NA	TRBV28	TRBJ2-7	NA
TGCGCCAGCAGCTTGGCTAGCGGGGGATTTGATACGCAGTATTTT	CASSLASGGFDTQYF	TRBD2	TRBV5-1	TRBJ2-3	many
TGTGCCAGTAGTATCGGACTACCCCAAGAGACCCAGTACTTC	CASSIGLPQETQYF	NA	TRBV19	TRBJ2-5	few
TGTGCCAGCACCGCGCGCCCGTCAGATACGCAGTATTTT	CASTARPSDTQYF	NA	TRBV7-9	TRBJ2-3	many
TGTGCCAGCAGCTTGGGGACCCTAGCAAGCACAGCTCCGCCGTATTTT	CASSLGTLASTAPPYF	NA	TRBV5-6	TRBJ2-3	NA
TGTGCCAGCAGTTACTTCACAGGGGATACGCAGTATTTT	CASSYFTGDTQYF	NA	TRBV6-2/TRBV6-3	TRBJ2-3	few
TGTGCCAGCAGCTTAGGTAGGGGATGGCCCGCCTACGAGCAGTACTTC	CASSLGRGWPAYEQYF	NA	TRBV7-2	TRBJ2-7	many
TGTGCCAGCAGTTTATCGACAGGAATGAACTACGAGCAGTACTTC	CASSLSTGMNYEQYF	NA	TRBV27	TRBJ2-7	NA
TGTGCCAGCAGTCACAACGGGGCCGCCTACGAGCAGTACTTC	CASSHNGAAYEQYF	NA	TRBV27	TRBJ2-7	many
TGTGCCAGCAGCAGTGGGGACAGCAATCGGCCCCAGCATTTT	CASSSGDSNRPQHF	TRBD1	TRBV3-1	TRBJ1-5	NA
TGTGCCAGCAGTTTAGGGGGTGTCGGGACAGGGGGCTATCAGCCCCGGCATTTT	CASSLGGVGTGGYQPRHF	TRBD1	TRBV12-3/TRBV12-4	TRBJ1-5	NA
TGTGCCAGCAGCCACCTTACAGGGGGCGGAGAGACCCAGTACTTC	CASSHLTGGGETQYF	TRBD1	TRBV11-2	TRBJ2-5	NA
TGCGCCAGCAGCCAATCGGCCAGGGGTCAGGGCGAGCAGTACTTC	CASSQSARGQGEQYF	NA	TRBV4-1	TRBJ2-7	few
TGCGCCAGCAGCCAAGGGACCGGGAGGGGTGGAGGTTCTGAAGCTTTCTTT	CASSQGTGRGGGSEAFF	NA	TRBV4-3	TRBJ1-1	many
TGCAGTGCTTACACAGGGGCTGGGGTCACTGAAGCTTTCTTT	CSAYTGAGVTEAFF	TRBD1	TRBV20-1	TRBJ1-1	NA
TGTGCCAGCAGTTTATCCCGGGACAGTCTTACCTCCGAGCAGTACTTC	CASSLSRDSLTSEQYF	TRBD1	TRBV12-3/TRBV12-4	TRBJ2-7	NA
TGTGCCGGCAGTTTAGGAGTGAACACTGAAGCTTTCTTT	CAGSLGVNTEAFF	NA	TRBV28	TRBJ1-1	NA
TGTGCCAGCAGCTTAGCTGCGGGAGGAAATGAGCAGTTCTTC	CASSLAAGGNEQFF	TRBD2	TRBV7-2	TRBJ2-1	many
TGTGCCAGCAGTCCGAACCGACCAAAAGACAGACTCTACGAGCAGTACTTC	CASSPNRPKDRLYEQYF	NA	TRBV27	TRBJ2-7	NA
TGTGCCAGCAGTTACTCTGGGACTAGCGGGGGGGCCACAGATACGCAGTATTTT	CASSYSGTSGGATDTQYF	TRBD2	TRBV6-5	TRBJ2-3	NA
TGTGCCAGCAGTCGCGACGGGACAGCTAGCTCCTACGAGCAGTTCTTC	CASSRDGTASSYEQFF	TRBD1	TRBV12-3/TRBV12-4	TRBJ2-1	NA
TGTGCCAGCAGCCCGGGGTCGGGGGGTGGCACCGGGGAGCTGTTTTTT	CASSPGSGGGTGELFF	TRBD2	TRBV9	TRBJ2-2	few
TGTGCTAGCAGTTTCCCAGCGGGGGCGAACACCGGGGAGCTGTTTTTT	CASSFPAGANTGELFF	TRBD2	TRBV28	TRBJ2-2	NA
TGTGCCAGCAGAGTCACGACGAGCTATGGCTACACCTTC	CASRVTTSYGYTF	NA	TRBV12-3/TRBV12-4	TRBJ1-2	few